The next 29 T cell receptor beta chains were all read from a single sample in a study of graft-versus-host responses after intestinal transplantation. No antigens are known for them. Some clones are missing from TCRdb's copy, which holds only in-frame ones; the method was immunoSEQ multiplex PCR. Found here are about 100,000 clones, around 92% of them singletons; the top ten hold about 0.18%. Sequenced material: unstimulated CD4+ T cells sorted from spleen or lymph node cells, taken before transplant. Source of these receptors: a human donor who was the organ donor for an intestinal transplant.

The V call is TRBV11-1, the J call TRBJ2-7, with TRBD1 matching 8 bases. This CDR3 comprises 19 residues. The junction had 21 bases not matched to a gene; V was cut back by 6 bases and J by 2 bases. Germline CDR1 is SGHAT and CDR2 is FQDESV (reference sequence). This chain's CDR3 is CASSSPRPADSQGAYEQYF. In DNA, the CDR3 is TGTGCCAGCAGTTCACCCCGGCCGGCAGACTCACAGGGGGCCTACGAGCAGTACTTC.

This chain joins TRBV29-1 and TRBJ2-3, with D perhaps TRBD1 (5 bases). Germline lookup yields CDR1 SQVTM and CDR2 ANQGSEA. Trimming took 4 bases from V and 6 from J, leaving 17 bases between them. This CDR3 region has 14 residues. The CDR3 DNA is TGCAGCGTTGGCGCAGGGCAATTCTTCGATACGCAGTATTTT. Translation: CSVGAGQFFDTQYF.

The chain carries TRBV30 and TRBJ1-2; perhaps TRBD1 as D (5 bases). The CDR3 loop spans 11 amino acids. Germline V gives CDR1 GTSNPN, CDR2 SVGIG (reference sequence). Written as DNA, the CDR3 is TGTGCTACAGGCGATGTCTGGGGCTACACCTTC. This encodes CATGDVWGYTF.

This chain uses TRBV25-1 with TRBJ2-7, with D tentatively TRBD1 (5 bases). Per the germline V gene, CDR1 is MGHDK and CDR2 is SYGVNS. Trimming shortened V by 5 bases and J by 2 bases, and 10 bases separated the two germline ends. This CDR3 has 13 amino acids. CDR3 sequence (DNA): TGTGCCAGCAGTAAGGACACGACCTACGAGCAGTACTTC. Translated, it gives CASSKDTTYEQYF.

The rearrangement joins TRBV4-3 to TRBJ2-1; 7 bases agree with TRBD1. After removal of 0 bases from V and 4 bases from J, the junction contained 3 bases not matched to a gene. The CDR3 extends over 15 amino acids. The V gene's germline CDR1 is LGHNA and CDR2 YSLEER. The CDR3 sequence: CASSQDTGEYNEQFF. The CDR3 DNA sequence: TGCGCCAGCAGCCAAGACACAGGGGAGTACAATGAGCAGTTCTTC.

The rearrangement links TRBV4-1 to TRBJ2-1; D uncertain. Germline V gene lookup returns CDR1 MGHRA and CDR2 YSYEKL. The germline V and J ends were trimmed by 1 base and 0 bases, with 13 bases remaining between them. The CDR3 covers 17 residues. The CDR3 DNA reads as TGCGCCAGCAGCCAAGTTAGCCGGTCGAGCTCCTACAATGAGCAGTTCTTC. This codes for CASSQVSRSSSYNEQFF.

The chain uses TRBV3-1 (or the pseudogene TRBV3-2) and TRBJ1-2; no reliable D call. CDR3 size: 9 residues. V lost 4 bases to trimming and J lost 13 bases, with 7 bases between them. Germline CDR1 and CDR2: LGHDT and YNNKEL (reference sequence). CDR3 sequence reads: CASSPRGTF. In nucleotides, the CDR3 is TGTGCCAGCAGCCCCCGAGGCACCTTC.

V and J are TRBV18 and TRBJ2-5, with D maybe TRBD1 (5 bases). Trimming removed 3 bases from V and 4 bases from J, with 15 bases in between. The CDR3 runs to 15 residues. CDR1 and CDR2 from the germline V gene are KGHSH and LQKENI. The CDR3 sequence: CASSPPRVGGETQYF. In DNA form, the CDR3 reads TGTGCCAGCTCACCCCCCAGGGTCGGTGGAGAGACCCAGTACTTC. Full variable domain (remainder filled in from reference TRBV18 and TRBJ2-5): NAGVMQNPRHLVRRRGQEARLRCSPMKGHSHVYWYRQLPEEGLKFMVYLQKENIIDESGMPKERFSAEFPKEGPSILRIQQVVRGDSAAYFCASSPPRVGGETQYFGPGTRLLVL.

The table lists this clone with a count of one. The chain is built from TRBV5-1 and TRBJ1-4; D ambiguous. V lost 7 bases and J 3 bases, leaving 10 bases between the germline ends. Germline CDR1 is SGHRS and CDR2 is YFSETQ. The CDR3 contains 13 residues. CDR3 residues: CASRSRSNEKLFF. The CDR3 bases are TGCGCCAGCCGAAGCCGTTCTAATGAAAAACTGTTTTTT.

The chain combines TRBV30 with TRBJ2-7, with D possibly being TRBD1 (7 bases). CDR3 size: 16 residues. Per the germline V gene, CDR1 is GTSNPN and CDR2 is SVGIG (reference sequence). Deletions cut 4 bases from V and 3 bases from J, with 22 bases between. CDR3 in DNA: TGTGCCTGGATGGGAGGTAGGGGGCTCCTAGACTACGAGCAGTACTTC. It yields the protein CAWMGGRGLLDYEQYF.

The J gene is TRBJ2-7, the V gene TRBV18; 7 nucleotides match TRBD1. The CDR3 sequence is 15 residues long. Trimming took 5 bases from V and 0 from J; bases not matched to a gene: 7. Per the germline V gene, CDR1 is KGHSH and CDR2 is LQKENI. Written as DNA, the CDR3 is TGTGCCAGCTCAGCTAGAGGGGGCAGCTCCTACGAGCAGTACTTC. Translation gives CASSARGGSSYEQYF.

This clone occurred once. The CDR3 spells CASSYDSRSGNTIYF. The CDR3 DNA reads as TGTGCCAGCAGTTACGACAGTAGGTCTGGAAACACCATATATTTT. The V call is TRBV6-5, the J call TRBJ1-3, with D possibly matching TRBD1 (5 bases). Germline CDR1 MNHEY, CDR2 SVGAGI. The CDR3 covers 15 residues. Trimming took off 2 bases at V and 1 base at J, with 9 bases between the two ends.

This clone occurred once. This chain uses TRBV19 with TRBJ1-2; weak D call: TRBD1 (6 bases). The CDR3 extends over 16 amino acids. The V end lost 7 bases, the J end lost 2 bases, and 20 bases lay between the germline ends. Germline CDR1 and CDR2: LNHDA and SQIVND (reference sequence). The CDR3 here is CASKANLPGQNYGYTF. The CDR3 DNA reads TGTGCCAGTAAGGCCAATCTGCCCGGACAGAACTATGGCTACACCTTC.

This clone came up once. The CDR3 here is CASSEFTGQGAGEQFF. The CDR3 DNA reads TGTGCCAGCAGTGAATTTACGGGACAGGGCGCGGGTGAGCAGTTCTTC. The rearrangement joins TRBV2 to TRBJ2-1; 9 bases agree with TRBD1. The germline CDR1 and CDR2 sequences are SNHLY and FYNNEI. V lost 2 bases to trimming and J lost 9 bases; unmatched junction nucleotides: 11. This CDR3 region has 16 residues. The full variable domain, rest sourced from reference TRBV2 and TRBJ2-1, is EPEVTQTPSHQVTQMGQEVILRCVPISNHLYFYWYRQILGQKVEFLVSFYNNEISEKSEIFDDQFSVERPDGSNFTLKIRSTKLEDSAMYFCASSEFTGQGAGEQFFGPGTRLTVL.

The V and J genes are TRBV4-2 and TRBJ2-6; TRBD2 matches 12 bases. V dropped 7 bases and J dropped 1; count of bases not matched to a gene: 8. Per the germline V gene, CDR1 is LGHNA and CDR2 is YNFKEQ. The CDR3 is 18 residues long. This CDR3 is CASKESGLAGSGANVLTF. Here the CDR3 DNA reads TGTGCCAGCAAAGAATCGGGACTAGCGGGTTCTGGGGCCAACGTCCTGACTTTC.

The V call is TRBV20-1, the J call TRBJ2-3; tentatively, D is TRBD2 (6 bases). V was trimmed by 3 bases and J by 10 bases, leaving 8 bases between them. The CDR3 loop spans 10 amino acids. Germline loops: CDR1 DFQATT, CDR2 SNEGSKA (reference sequence). The CDR3 coding sequence is TGCAGTGCTAGCGGGGGATCGCAGTATTTT. Residues: CSASGGSQYF.

The rearrangement uses TRBV4-1 and TRBJ1-1; D perhaps matches TRBD1 (5 bases). Germline CDR1 reads MGHRA; CDR2 reads YSYEKL. The CDR3 is 13 residues long. V was pared by 3 bases and J by 11 bases, with 16 bases between. The CDR3 DNA reads as TGCGCCAGCAGCCACGAAGGATTTAGGGGCGCTTTCTTT. Protein sequence: CASSHEGFRGAFF.

The rearrangement links TRBV6-6 to TRBJ2-1; TRBD2 agrees at 8 bases. Trimming took 7 bases from V and 0 from J; bases not matched to a gene: 8. CDR3 length equals 16 residues. Germline V lookup: CDR1 MNHNY, CDR2 SVGAGI (reference sequence). The CDR3 loop reads CASTGGGTSSYNEQFF. In nucleotides, the CDR3 is TGTGCCAGCACCGGGGGGGGGACGAGCTCCTACAATGAGCAGTTCTTC.

The rearrangement links TRBV5-1 to TRBJ1-4; D remains unclear. The germline gives CDR1 SGHRS, CDR2 YFSETQ. The CDR3 is 13 residues long. The V gene lost 4 bases and the J gene lost 6 bases, with 10 bases spanning the gap. The CDR3 DNA reads TGCGCCAGCAGCCCGGGAACATATGAAAAACTGTTTTTT. It yields the protein CASSPGTYEKLFF.

The chain combines TRBV7-2 with TRBJ1-4; 7 bases match TRBD1. The germline CDR1 and CDR2 sequences are SGHTA and FQGNSA. V shed 3 bases, J shed 8 bases, and the junction held 3 bases outside the gene matches. The CDR3 contains 13 residues. The CDR3 spells CASSFDREEKLFF. The CDR3 DNA reads as TGTGCCAGCAGCTTTGACAGGGAGGAAAAACTGTTTTTT.

This CDR3 is CASGLVLRTSGTHEQYF. DNA for the CDR3: TGTGCTAGTGGTTTGGTACTGAGGACTAGCGGGACCCACGAGCAGTACTTC. This chain joins TRBV12-5 and TRBJ2-7; 12 nucleotides line up with TRBD2. Germline CDR1 is LGHNT and CDR2 is FRNRAP. This CDR3 spans 17 amino acids. V shed 0 bases, J shed 5 bases, and the junction held 8 bases outside the gene matches. Full variable domain (rest looked up from reference TRBV12-5 and TRBJ2-7): DARVTQTPRHKVTEMGQEVTMRCQPILGHNTVFWYRQTMMQGLELLAYFRNRAPLDDSGMPKDRFSAEMPDATLATLKIQPSEPRDSAVYFCASGLVLRTSGTHEQYFGPGTRLTVT.

With respect to this clone: An end of the junction does not agree with germline; a read error may underlie this. V and J are TRBV30 and TRBJ2-7; TRBD1 is a possible D gene (6 bases). CDR1 GTSNPN and CDR2 SVGIG come from the germline V gene (reference sequence). This CDR3 is 12 amino acids long. The DNA for the CDR3 is TGTGCCTGGAGTGTCAGAGGGGGTGGCCGCAGCTTC. It encodes CAWSVRGGGRSF.

This chain joins TRBV9 and TRBJ2-7; a possible D gene is TRBD1 (5 bases). Per the germline V gene, CDR1 is SGDLS and CDR2 is YYNGEE. This CDR3 comprises 13 residues. Deletions cut 3 bases from V and 1 base from J, with 8 bases between. The CDR3 loop reads CASSADSSYEQYF. Written as DNA, the CDR3 is TGTGCCAGCAGCGCCGACAGTTCCTACGAGCAGTACTTC.

This clone showed up just a few times. The V and J genes are TRBV6-6 and TRBJ1-2; D unresolved. Germline CDR1 is MNHNY and CDR2 is SVGAGI (reference sequence). Trimming took 1 base from V and 0 from J, leaving 12 bases between them. This CDR3 has 16 residues. The CDR3 coding sequence is TGTGCCAGCAGTTACTTCAGGTTGGAAGCTAACTATGGCTACACCTTC. Translating gives CASSYFRLEANYGYTF.

This chain links TRBV6-6 with TRBJ1-6; D possibly corresponds to TRBD1 (6 bases). Germline-derived CDR1 and CDR2 are MNHNY and SVGAGI (reference sequence). Trimming left V 7 bases short and J 9 bases short, with 13 bases between. The CDR3 is made up of 13 amino acids. The CDR3 protein is CASTTQGGSPLHF. DNA for the CDR3: TGTGCCAGCACGACCCAAGGGGGTTCACCCCTCCACTTT.

V and J are TRBV6-5 and TRBJ1-5, with D possibly being TRBD1 (6 bases). Trimming took off 10 bases at V and 5 bases at J, with 15 bases between the two ends. The CDR3 length is 13 residues. CDR1 and CDR2 (germline): MNHEY, SVGAGI. This CDR3 is CATKQGVDQPQHF. The CDR3 nucleotides read TGTGCCACTAAACAGGGTGTAGATCAGCCCCAGCATTTT.

The chain recombines TRBV18 with TRBJ2-5; possible D gene TRBD2, 5 bases. This CDR3 is 14 amino acids long. V lost 2 bases, J lost 6 bases, and 13 bases lay in between. Germline V gene lookup returns CDR1 KGHSH and CDR2 LQKENI. DNA of the CDR3: TGTGCCAGCTCACCAATATTCGGGGTCCAGACCCAGTACTTC. This codes for CASSPIFGVQTQYF. Full variable domain (outside the CDR3, taken from reference TRBV18 and TRBJ2-5): NAGVMQNPRHLVRRRGQEARLRCSPMKGHSHVYWYRQLPEEGLKFMVYLQKENIIDESGMPKERFSAEFPKEGPSILRIQQVVRGDSAAYFCASSPIFGVQTQYFGPGTRLLVL.

This sequence joins TRBV30 and TRBJ1-2, with D unresolved. Trimming cost V 5 bases and J 0 bases, with 7 bases left between them. The germline V gene encodes CDR1 GTSNPN and CDR2 SVGIG (reference sequence). This CDR3 has 12 residues. CDR3 DNA sequence: TGTGCCTGGTTCCTAGCTAACTATGGCTACACCTTC. Translating gives CAWFLANYGYTF.

This chain joins TRBV4-3 and TRBJ2-3; TRBD2 is a possible D gene (6 bases). V lost 0 bases and J 5 bases, leaving 12 bases between the germline ends. This CDR3 has 15 residues. Germline lookup yields CDR1 LGHNA and CDR2 YSLEER. CDR3 protein: CASSQETPGGDTQYF. As DNA, the CDR3 is TGCGCCAGCAGCCAAGAGACGCCCGGGGGAGATACGCAGTATTTT.